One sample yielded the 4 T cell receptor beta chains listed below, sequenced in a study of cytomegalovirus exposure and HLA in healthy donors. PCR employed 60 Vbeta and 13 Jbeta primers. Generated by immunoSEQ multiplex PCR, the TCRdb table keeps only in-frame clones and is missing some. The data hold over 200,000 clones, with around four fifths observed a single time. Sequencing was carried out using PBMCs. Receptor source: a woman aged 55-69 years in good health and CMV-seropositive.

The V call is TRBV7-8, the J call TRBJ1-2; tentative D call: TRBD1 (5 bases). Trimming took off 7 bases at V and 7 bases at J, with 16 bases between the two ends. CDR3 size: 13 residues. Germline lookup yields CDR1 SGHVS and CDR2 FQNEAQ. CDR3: CASTPYRQFGYTF. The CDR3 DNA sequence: TGTGCCAGCACCCCTTACAGGCAGTTTGGCTACACCTTC.

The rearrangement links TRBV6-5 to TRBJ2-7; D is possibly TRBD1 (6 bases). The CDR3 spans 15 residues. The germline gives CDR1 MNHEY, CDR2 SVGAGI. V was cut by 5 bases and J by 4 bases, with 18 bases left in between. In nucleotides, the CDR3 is TGTGCCAGCAGTCCCCGTTCACAGGGCGGGTACGAGCAGTACTTC. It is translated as CASSPRSQGGYEQYF.

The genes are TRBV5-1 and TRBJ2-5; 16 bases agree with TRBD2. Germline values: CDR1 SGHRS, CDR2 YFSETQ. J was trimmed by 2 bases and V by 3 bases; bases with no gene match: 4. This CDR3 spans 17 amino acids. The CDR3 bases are TGCGCCAGCAGCTCGGGACTAGCGGGGGGGATACAAGAGACCCAGTACTTC. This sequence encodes CASSSGLAGGIQETQYF.

CDR3 in amino acids: CASSRMTGESYNEQFF. For the CDR3, the DNA is TGTGCCAGCAGTCGAATGACAGGGGAATCCTACAATGAGCAGTTCTTC. The chain carries TRBV6-6 and TRBJ2-1, with TRBD1 matching over 8 bases. The trim removed 5 bases at V and 1 base at J, leaving 7 bases unmatched. The germline V gene has CDR1 MNHNY and CDR2 SVGAGI (reference sequence). This CDR3 comprises 16 residues.